The table lists the clone carrying this T cell receptor beta chain with a count of one. Its antigen is unknown. Sequencing used immunoSEQ v3. Repertoires were generated with immunoSEQ multiplex PCR, while TCRdb's copy carries only in-frame clones and drops some. The table lists 95,000 or so clones, 65% of them singletons. This sample is part of a study of TIL therapy for anti-PD-1-resistant metastatic lung cancer. The wider study: Tumors had a median PD-L1 proportion score of 4.5% to 7%.

Specified time point: pre-treatment sample, taken before nivolumab and TIL therapy. Most excised metastases sampled were pleural nodules or supraclavicular lymph nodes. Findings and caveats of the study: Many TIL product clones were absent from baseline tumor, suggesting clonal contraction.

Specimen: tumor tissue, collected at baseline. This receptor was taken from a person aged 25 to 85 with non-small cell lung cancer.

This CDR3 is CASSYLTDQETQYF. CDR3 nucleotides: TGTGCCAGCAGTTATCTGACAGACCAAGAGACCCAGTACTTC. The chain has TRBV6-2 or TRBV6-3 and TRBJ2-5, with TRBD1 as a possible D gene (5 bases). CDR1 is MNHEY and CDR2 is SVGEGT in the germline V gene. The V end lost 3 bases, the J end lost 0 bases, and 8 bases lay between the germline ends. The CDR3 runs to 14 residues.